Detailed here is one T cell receptor (beta chain). No antigen is known for it. V lost 5 bases to trimming and J lost 5 bases; unmatched junction nucleotides: 7. The CDR3 loop spans 14 amino acids. Germline assignment: CDR1 MNHEY and CDR2 SMNVEV (reference sequence). This entry is derived from a study of T-cell memory formation after mild COVID-19. General study results and limits: Memory sampled before infection contained some responding clones, suggesting cross-reactive memory joined. CD4+ clones that contracted lay mainly in CM and EM; CD8+ ones lay in EMRA.

From the 5' RACE reads, TCRdb called clonotypes with MiXCR, one entry per CDR3 protein. This sample carries roughly 350,000 distinct CDR3 sequences, 20% to 25% of them seen once, and the ten largest clones take approximately 12%. This clonotype was obtained from an adult woman who had mild COVID-19 (a few samples of this study predate the infection). Cell type and time point are not known. The chain carries TRBV27 and TRBJ1-1; 8 bases line up with TRBD1. The sequenced sample was PBMCs or a T cell subset sorted from them (not recorded which). The CDR3 region has the DNA TGTGCCAGCAGTGATGGGACAGGTAATACTGAAGCTTTCTTT. Its translation: CASSDGTGNTEAFF.